Sequencing of this T cell receptor beta chain was carried out in a study of T cells expressing NK-cell markers (dated by TCRdb to 2020 to 2022). Background on the whole study: In sorted CD3+CD56+NKG2C+, CD3+CD56+NKG2C- and CD3+CD56-NKG2C+ T-cell subsets from eight or nine donors, TCR beta-chain repertoires were profiled. Of the eight sequenced donors, seven were found to be HCMV-seropositive and one was found to be HCMV-seronegative. The eight sequenced donors were randomly selected healthy volunteers, three men and five women. Libraries were sequenced as 2 x 150 bp reads on Illumina HiSeq 2000/2500, MiSeq or NextSeq. On the study overall, not on this receptor specifically: It remained unclear whether the expanded NKG2C-expressing T cell clones were specific for HCMV antigens. Those dominant clonotypes were again the most abundant among CD3+CD56-NKG2C+ cells in a handful of donors, at roughly 28.3-60.1%. In six donors, the dominant CD3+CD56+NKG2C+ clonotypes ranked among the top 10 CD8+ clonotypes, making up 1.0-7.0% of CD8+ T cells.

A word on this clonotype: There is no known antigen for this receptor.

Via the germline V gene (reference sequence), CDR1 is GTSNPN and CDR2 SVGIG. The CDR3 has 13 amino acids, counting the end cysteine and phenylalanine. The protein alone is recorded here. To determine HCMV serostatus, a commercial ELISA kit was used to detect HCMV-specific IgG in serum. Ficoll density gradient centrifugation was used to isolate peripheral blood mononuclear cells from blood. TCRdb lists the instrument as Illumina HiSeq 2000. TCR beta cDNA libraries were made by 5'RACE template switching that added a universal primer site and unique molecular identifiers. Synthesis of cDNA was primed from the TCR beta constant segment and was followed by two consecutive PCR amplification steps. Per the authors' processing: MIGEC handled demultiplexing of the reads and grouping by UMI, while MiTCR was used to assemble and quantify clonotypes. To exclude erroneous sequences, only TCR cDNA sequences supported by at least two reads were retained. The tcR package was used for downstream repertoire analysis, with clonotypes matched between fractions based on CDR3 nucleotide sequence plus V segment. Antigen specificity was annotated against VDJdb with VDJmatch, allowing one amino acid substitution in CDR3. Each entry corresponds to one CDR3 protein sequence from reads that TCRdb reprocessed, and DNA is not given. These V and J calls rely on TCRdb rather than the paper's analysis. The sample's clone listing holds a few hundred thousand distinct CDR3 sequences. Clones ranked in the top ten supply approximately 0.41% of the sample.

The sequence came from a man aged 18 to 30 in good health. Donor details come from another sample of the same person, matched by shared clones. Sequenced: blood T cells: a sorted CD56 or NKG2C T cell subset, CD4+ or CD8+ T cells, or bulk PBMC T cells (not recorded which). The receptor chain draws on TRBV30 and TRBJ1-4. The CDR3 amino acid sequence is: CAWRKGRDEKLFF.